Ten or more counts support the clone carrying this T cell receptor (beta chain). This sample was included in a study of CD8 T cells in ankylosing spondylitis. TCRdb independently ran MiXCR on the 5' RACE reads; one entry per CDR3 protein. This sample yields 150,000 to 200,000 distinct CDR3 sequences, of which about 20% are seen a single time; approximately 4% belongs to the top ten. Trimming cost V 6 bases and J 7 bases, with 18 bases left between them. The length of the CDR3 is 15 residues. The chain links TRBV12-3 or TRBV12-4 to TRBJ2-2; tentatively, D is TRBD2 (6 bases). This TCR was sampled from a male donor aged 10 to 35 with ankylosing spondylitis or in good health (not recorded which). The sample consisted of blood, either unsorted or a sorted T cell fraction (not recorded which). The DNA for the CDR3 is TGTGCCAGCAGGGAGGGGCGGCTGTTATACGGGGAGCTGTTTTTT. Amino acids: CASREGRLLYGELFF.